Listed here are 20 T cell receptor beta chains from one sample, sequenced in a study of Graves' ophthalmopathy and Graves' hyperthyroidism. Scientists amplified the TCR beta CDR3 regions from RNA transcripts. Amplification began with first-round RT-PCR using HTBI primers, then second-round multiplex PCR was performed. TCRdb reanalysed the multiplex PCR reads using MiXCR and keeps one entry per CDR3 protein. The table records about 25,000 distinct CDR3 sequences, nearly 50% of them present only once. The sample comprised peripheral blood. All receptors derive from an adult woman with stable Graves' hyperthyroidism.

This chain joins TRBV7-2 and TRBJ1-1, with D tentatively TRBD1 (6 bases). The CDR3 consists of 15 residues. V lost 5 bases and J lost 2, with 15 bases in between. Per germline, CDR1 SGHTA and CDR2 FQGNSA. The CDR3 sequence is CASSHQGTLNTEAFF. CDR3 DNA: TGTGCCAGCAGCCACCAAGGGACACTTAACACTGAAGCTTTCTTT.

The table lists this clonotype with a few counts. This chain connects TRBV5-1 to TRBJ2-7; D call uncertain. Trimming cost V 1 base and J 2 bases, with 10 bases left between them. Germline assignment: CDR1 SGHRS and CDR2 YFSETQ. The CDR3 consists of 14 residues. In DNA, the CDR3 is TGCGCCAGCAGCTTGTCCTCCACCACCTACGAGCAGTACTTC. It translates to CASSLSSTTYEQYF.

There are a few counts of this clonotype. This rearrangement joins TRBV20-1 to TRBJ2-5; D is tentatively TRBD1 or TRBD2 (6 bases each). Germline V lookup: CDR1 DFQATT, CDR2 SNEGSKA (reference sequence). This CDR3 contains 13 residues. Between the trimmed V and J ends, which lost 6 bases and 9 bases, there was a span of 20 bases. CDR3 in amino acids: CSARGDGNQPQYF. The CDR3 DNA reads TGCAGTGCAAGGGGGGACGGCAATCAGCCCCAGTACTTC.

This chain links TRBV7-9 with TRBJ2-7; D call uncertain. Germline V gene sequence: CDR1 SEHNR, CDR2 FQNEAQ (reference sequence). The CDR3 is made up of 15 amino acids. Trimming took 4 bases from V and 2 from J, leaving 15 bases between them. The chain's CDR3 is CASSSSRASTYEQYF. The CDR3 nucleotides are TGTGCCAGCAGCTCCAGTCGCGCAAGCACCTACGAGCAGTACTTC. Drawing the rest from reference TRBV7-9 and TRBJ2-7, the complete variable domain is DTGVSQNPRHKITKRGQNVTFRCDPISEHNRLYWYRQTLGQGPEFLTYFQNEAQLEKSRLLSDRFSAERPKGSFSTLEIQRTEQGDSAMYLCASSSSRASTYEQYFGPGTRLTVT.

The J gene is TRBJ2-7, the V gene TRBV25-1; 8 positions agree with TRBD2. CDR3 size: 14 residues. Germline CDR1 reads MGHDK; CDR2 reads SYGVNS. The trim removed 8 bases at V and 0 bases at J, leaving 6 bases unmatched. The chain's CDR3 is CASGGSGSSYEQYF. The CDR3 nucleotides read TGTGCCAGCGGAGGAAGCGGGAGCTCCTACGAGCAGTACTTC.

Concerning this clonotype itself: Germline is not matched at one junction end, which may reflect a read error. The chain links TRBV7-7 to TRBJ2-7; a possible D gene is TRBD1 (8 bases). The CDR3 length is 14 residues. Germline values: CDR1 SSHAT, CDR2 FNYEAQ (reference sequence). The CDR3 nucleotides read TGTGCTAGCAGCTCCTCGAGCGGGACAGGCGAGCAGTACTTC. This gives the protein CASSSSSGTGEQYF.

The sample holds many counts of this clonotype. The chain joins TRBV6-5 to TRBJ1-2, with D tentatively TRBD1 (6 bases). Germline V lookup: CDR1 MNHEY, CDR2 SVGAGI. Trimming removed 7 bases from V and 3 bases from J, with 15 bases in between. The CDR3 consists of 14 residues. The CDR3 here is CASTGGAFYYGYTF. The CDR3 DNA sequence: TGTGCCAGCACGGGGGGGGCCTTCTACTATGGCTACACCTTC.

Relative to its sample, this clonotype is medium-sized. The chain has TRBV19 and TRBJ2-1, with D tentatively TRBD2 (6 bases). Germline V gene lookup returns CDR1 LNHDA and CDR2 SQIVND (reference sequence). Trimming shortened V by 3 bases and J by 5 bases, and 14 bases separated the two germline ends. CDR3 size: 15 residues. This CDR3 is CASSIRAAGNNEQFF. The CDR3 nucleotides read TGTGCCAGTAGTATTAGGGCTGCGGGAAACAATGAGCAGTTCTTC.

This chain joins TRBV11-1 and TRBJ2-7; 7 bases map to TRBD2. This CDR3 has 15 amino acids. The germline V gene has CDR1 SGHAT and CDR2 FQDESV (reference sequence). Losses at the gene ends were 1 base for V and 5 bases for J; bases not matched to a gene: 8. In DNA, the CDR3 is TGTGCCAGCAGCTTAGAGGGGCGGGAGCACGACGAGCAGTACTTC. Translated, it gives CASSLEGREHDEQYF.

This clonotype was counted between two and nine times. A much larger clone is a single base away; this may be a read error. CDR3: CASSLGGGHGGEQYF. The CDR3 nucleotides read TGTGCCAGCAGTTTGGGCGGAGGGCATGGGGGCGAGCAGTACTTC. The chain combines TRBV28 with TRBJ2-7, with a weak D call TRBD2 (6 bases). The CDR3 extends over 15 amino acids. The germline V gene encodes CDR1 MDHEN and CDR2 SYDVKM. Trimming left V 3 bases short and J 6 bases short, with 18 bases between.

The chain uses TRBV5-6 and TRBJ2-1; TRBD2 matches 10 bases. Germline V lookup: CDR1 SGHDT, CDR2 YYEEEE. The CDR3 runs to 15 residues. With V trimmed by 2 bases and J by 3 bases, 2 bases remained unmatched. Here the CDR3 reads CASSFSGRNYNEQFF. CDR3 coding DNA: TGTGCCAGCAGCTTTAGCGGGAGGAACTACAATGAGCAGTTCTTC. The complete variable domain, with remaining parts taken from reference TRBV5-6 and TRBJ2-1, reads DAGVTQSPTHLIKTRGQQVTLRCSPKSGHDTVSWYQQALGQGPQFIFQYYEEEERQRGNFPDRFSGHQFPNYSSELNVNALLLGDSALYLCASSFSGRNYNEQFFGPGTRLTVL.

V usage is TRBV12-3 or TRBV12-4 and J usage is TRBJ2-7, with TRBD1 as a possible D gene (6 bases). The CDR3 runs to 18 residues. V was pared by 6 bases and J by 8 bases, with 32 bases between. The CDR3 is CASSPAVGPNRAPQQQYF. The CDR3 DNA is TGTGCCAGCAGCCCAGCCGTGGGGCCTAACAGGGCTCCGCAACAGCAGTACTTC.

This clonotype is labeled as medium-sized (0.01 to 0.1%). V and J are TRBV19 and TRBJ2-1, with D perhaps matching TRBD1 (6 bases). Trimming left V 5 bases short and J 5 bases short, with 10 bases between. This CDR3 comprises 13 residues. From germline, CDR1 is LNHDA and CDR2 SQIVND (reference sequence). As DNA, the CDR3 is TGTGCCAGTAGTGTAGGACAGAACAATGAGCAGTTCTTC. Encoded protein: CASSVGQNNEQFF.

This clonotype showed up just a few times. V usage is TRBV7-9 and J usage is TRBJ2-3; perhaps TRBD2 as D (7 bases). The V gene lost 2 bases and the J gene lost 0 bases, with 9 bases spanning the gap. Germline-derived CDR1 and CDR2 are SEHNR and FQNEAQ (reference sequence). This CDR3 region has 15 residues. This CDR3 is CASSLRGGSTDTQYF. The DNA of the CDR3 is TGTGCCAGCAGCTTAAGGGGGGGAAGCACAGATACGCAGTATTTT.

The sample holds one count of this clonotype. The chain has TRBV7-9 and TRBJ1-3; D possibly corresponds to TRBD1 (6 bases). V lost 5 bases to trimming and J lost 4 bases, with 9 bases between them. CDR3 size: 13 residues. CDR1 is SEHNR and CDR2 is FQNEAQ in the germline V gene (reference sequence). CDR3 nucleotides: TGTGCCAGCAGCCAGGGGCACGGAAACACCATATATTTT. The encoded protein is CASSQGHGNTIYF.

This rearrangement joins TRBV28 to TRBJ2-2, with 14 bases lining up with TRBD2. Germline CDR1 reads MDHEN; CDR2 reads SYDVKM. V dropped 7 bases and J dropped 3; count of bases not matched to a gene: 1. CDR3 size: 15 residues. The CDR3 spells CASKGLAGDTGELFF. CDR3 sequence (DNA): TGTGCCAGCAAGGGACTAGCGGGAGACACCGGGGAGCTGTTTTTT.

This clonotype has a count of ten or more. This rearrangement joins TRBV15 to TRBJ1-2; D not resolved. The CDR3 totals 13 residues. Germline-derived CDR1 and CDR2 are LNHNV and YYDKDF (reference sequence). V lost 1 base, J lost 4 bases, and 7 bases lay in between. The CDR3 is CATSRAGSYGYTF. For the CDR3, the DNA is TGTGCCACCAGCAGAGCAGGAAGCTATGGCTACACCTTC.

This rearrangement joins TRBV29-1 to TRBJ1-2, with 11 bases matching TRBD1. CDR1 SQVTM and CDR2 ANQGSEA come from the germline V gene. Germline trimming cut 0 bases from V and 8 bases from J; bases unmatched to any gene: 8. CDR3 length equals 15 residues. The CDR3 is CSVEDFGQGARGYTF. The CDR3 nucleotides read TGCAGCGTTGAAGATTTTGGACAGGGGGCGCGAGGCTACACCTTC.

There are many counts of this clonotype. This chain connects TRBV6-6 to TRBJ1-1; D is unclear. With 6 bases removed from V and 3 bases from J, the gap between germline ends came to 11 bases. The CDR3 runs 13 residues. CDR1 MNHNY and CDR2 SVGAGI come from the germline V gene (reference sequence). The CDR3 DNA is TGTGCCAGCAGCCAGGACGGAGACACTGAAGCTTTCTTT. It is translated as CASSQDGDTEAFF.

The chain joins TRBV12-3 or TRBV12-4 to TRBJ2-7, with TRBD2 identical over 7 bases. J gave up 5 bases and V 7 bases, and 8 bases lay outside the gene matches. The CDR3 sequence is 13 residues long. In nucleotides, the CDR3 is TGTGCCAGCACGGCCGGGAGGTACAACGAGCAGTACTTC. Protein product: CASTAGRYNEQYF.